This TCR beta chain was identified in a study of blood T cells in healthy people across ages. Study at large: When template switching was applied, about one barcoded beta molecule was captured per two T cells.

With 0 bases clipped from V and 1 base from J, the junction kept 11 bases outside the gene matches. Germline V gene data show CDR1 as SQVTM and CDR2 as ANQGSEA. The CDR3 is made up of 17 amino acids. It was with a sample-barcoded 5' primer and a J-beta primer mix that a second PCR of about 6 to 12 cycles was run. Per-sample output comprised a minimum of 2.5 million paired-end reads containing CDR3. TCRdb recomputed calls from the 5' RACE reads with MiXCR, one row per CDR3 protein. There are 1.5 million or so distinct CDR3 sequences in the sample; 42% occur only once, and approximately 7.9% lies in the top ten. General study results and limits: The recorded TCR beta diversity per million T cells decreased in a roughly linear manner with age.

As regards this clonotype: Its antigen is as yet unknown.

The sequence was collected from a woman under 30 in good health. The rearrangement uses TRBV29-1 and TRBJ2-5; 7 nucleotides agree with TRBD1. The material sequenced was blood. CDR3 nucleotide sequence: TGCAGCGTTGAAGACCCTAGGGGGCTAACCCCCCAAGAGACCCAGTACTTC. Its translation is CSVEDPRGLTPQETQYF.